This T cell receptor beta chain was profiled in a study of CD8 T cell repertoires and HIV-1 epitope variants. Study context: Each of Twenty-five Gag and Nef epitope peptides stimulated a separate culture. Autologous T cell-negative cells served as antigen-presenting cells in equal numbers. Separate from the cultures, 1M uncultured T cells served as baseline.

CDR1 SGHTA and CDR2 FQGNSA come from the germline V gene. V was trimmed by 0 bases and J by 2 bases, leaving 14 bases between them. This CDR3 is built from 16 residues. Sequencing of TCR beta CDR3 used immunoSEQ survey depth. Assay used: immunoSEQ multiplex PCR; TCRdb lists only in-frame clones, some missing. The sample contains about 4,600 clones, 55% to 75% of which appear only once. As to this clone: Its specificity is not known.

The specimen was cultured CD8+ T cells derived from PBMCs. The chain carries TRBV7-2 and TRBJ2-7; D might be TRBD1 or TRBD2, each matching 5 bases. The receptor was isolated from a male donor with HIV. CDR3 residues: CASSLAISGPAYEQYF. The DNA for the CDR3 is TGTGCCAGCAGCTTAGCAATCTCGGGGCCCGCCTACGAGCAGTACTTC.